Listed here are 7 T cell receptor beta chains from one sample, sequenced in a study of CD8 T cells in Susac syndrome. Reverse transcription of roughly 0.45 to 1 ug RNA was performed with random hexamers. TCRdb analysed the immunoSEQ multiplex PCR reads with MiXCR anew, one entry per CDR3 protein. This sample has approximately 150,000 distinct CDR3 sequences, with approximately 93% found just once. The specimen was CD4+ T cells from PBMCs. The receptors come from a human donor with multiple sclerosis.

The chain carries TRBV24-1 and TRBJ2-1, with a tentative D call TRBD2 (6 bases). Per germline, CDR1 KGHDR and CDR2 SFDVKD. Trimming took off 7 bases at V and 7 bases at J, with 22 bases between the two ends. This CDR3 contains 16 residues. The DNA of the CDR3 is TGTGCCACCAGCGTAACCAGACTAGGGGCGCCTAATGAGCAGTTCTTC. This translates into CATSVTRLGAPNEQFF.

The genes are TRBV12-3 or TRBV12-4 and TRBJ2-7, with D hard to call. The CDR3 runs 13 residues. V was clipped by 6 bases and J by 2 bases, with 11 bases between them. The CDR3 sequence is CASRMAAAYEQYF. Written as DNA, the CDR3 is TGTGCCAGCAGAATGGCCGCAGCCTACGAGCAGTACTTC.

The chain joins TRBV29-1 to TRBJ2-1; D remains unclear. The CDR3 consists of 11 residues. The ends were cut back, 4 bases at V and 10 bases at J, with 11 bases in the middle. Germline V gene data show CDR1 as SQVTM and CDR2 as ANQGSEA. Here the CDR3 reads CSVGYFYEQFF. CDR3 coding DNA: TGCAGCGTTGGATACTTTTACGAGCAGTTCTTC.

The V gene is TRBV7-6, the J gene TRBJ1-5; the D is unclear. This CDR3 contains 12 residues. The V gene's germline CDR1 is SGHVS and CDR2 FNYEAQ. The ends were cut back, 4 bases at V and 9 bases at J, with 10 bases in the middle. This CDR3 is CASSSGLAPQHF. CDR3 coding DNA: TGTGCCAGCAGCTCTGGTTTAGCGCCCCAGCATTTT.

This chain connects TRBV12-3 or TRBV12-4 to TRBJ1-1, with 9 bases lining up with TRBD1. The CDR3 has 16 residues. Trimming cost V 5 bases and J 1 base; bases outside gene matches: 8. DNA of the CDR3: TGTGCCAGCAGTATGGGACAGGGAATGTCGAACACTGAAGCTTTCTTT. It is translated as CASSMGQGMSNTEAFF.

V is TRBV18 and J is TRBJ2-2; no definite D call. V was trimmed by 1 base and J by 1 base, leaving 10 bases between them. From germline, CDR1 is KGHSH and CDR2 LQKENI. The CDR3 runs 16 residues. The chain's CDR3 is CASSPLLVENTGELFF. CDR3 DNA sequence: TGTGCCAGCTCACCACTACTCGTGGAGAACACCGGGGAGCTGTTTTTT.

The gene calls are TRBV14 and TRBJ1-2; tentatively, D is TRBD1 (6 bases). Trimming pared 0 bases from V and 7 bases from J, leaving 12 bases between. Germline assignment: CDR1 SGHDN and CDR2 FVKESK. The CDR3 is 14 amino acids. In DNA form, the CDR3 reads TGTGCCAGCAGCCAAGATCTGCGGGGGCTTGGCTACACCTTC. This gives the protein CASSQDLRGLGYTF.